This TCR beta chain appears in the sequencing data of a study of beta chain features in type 1 diabetes. Study observations and caveats: A potential influence of HLA type upon TCRB rearrangement remained unresolved herein. Researchers reported that naive, central memory and Treg TCRB repertoires appeared more similar in patients than in healthy donors. Fewer junction insertions and more nucleotide deletions appeared in type 1 diabetes patients.

This clone was found a few times. The antigen is unknown. One end of the junction is discordant with germline, which a read error may explain. Expressed TCRB transcripts were sequenced after all isolated RNA was converted to cDNA. Profiling relied on immunoSEQ multiplex PCR, and the TCRdb table lists in-frame clones only, not all of them. The table lists fewer than 550,000 clones, 9.5% to 12% of them singletons. Every sorted population was more than 95% pure. CDR1 is PRHDT and CDR2 is FYEKMQ in the germline V gene (reference sequence). The CDR3 covers 17 residues. The sequence came from a woman in her late teens or twenties in good health. The sample comprised naive CD4+ T cells from blood. J is TRBJ1-1 and V is TRBV13; TRBD1 agrees at 9 bases. The CDR3 nucleotides read TGTGCCAGCAGCTCCCCCTCTCTGCGGGACAGGGCCTCCGCGTACCTCTTT. It specifies CASSSPSLRDRASAYLF.